The 25 T cell receptor beta chains below come from one sample, sequenced in a study of graft-versus-host responses after intestinal transplantation. Profiling relied on immunoSEQ multiplex PCR, and the TCRdb table lists in-frame clones only, not all of them. The top ten clones hold 1.4% to 1.5% of a sample with approximately 100,000 clones, about 84% of them seen once. The sequencing here drew on PBMCs, taken 255 days after intestinal transplant. These receptors originate from a human patient who received an intestinal transplant, so some T cells may come from the graft donor.

This clone was recorded only once. The chain employs TRBV29-1 and TRBJ2-4, with D unresolved. CDR3 size: 15 residues. Germline V gene data show CDR1 as SQVTM and CDR2 as ANQGSEA. Trimming cost V 4 bases and J 1 base, with 14 bases left between them. The CDR3 DNA sequence: TGCAGCGTTGTCCCCTCTGGGGTGGCCAAAAACATTCAGTACTTC. This codes for CSVVPSGVAKNIQYF.

The V and J genes are TRBV2 and TRBJ2-7; the D is unclear. V was pared by 3 bases and J by 3 bases, with 9 bases between. Germline CDR1 is SNHLY and CDR2 is FYNNEI. The CDR3 is 13 residues long. The CDR3 here is CASSDPPDYEQYF. DNA of the CDR3: TGTGCCAGCAGTGACCCGCCGGACTACGAGCAGTACTTC.

V usage is TRBV6-1 and J usage is TRBJ1-5, with 8 bases fitting TRBD1. V was clipped by 6 bases and J by 7 bases; unmatched bases: 8. The CDR3 extends over 14 amino acids. Germline CDR1 and CDR2: MNHNS and SASEGT. CDR3 in amino acids: CASSLTGEEQPQHF. CDR3 DNA: TGTGCCAGCAGCCTGACAGGGGAGGAACAGCCCCAGCATTTT.

The J gene is TRBJ1-3, the V gene TRBV4-3; D uncertain. The V gene's germline CDR1 is LGHNA and CDR2 YSLEER. The length of the CDR3 is 15 residues. Trimming pared 0 bases from V and 2 bases from J, leaving 8 bases between. CDR3 sequence (DNA): TGCGCCAGCAGCCAAGATGTGCGGGCTGGAAACACCATATATTTT. Translating gives CASSQDVRAGNTIYF.

The chain carries TRBV7-3 and TRBJ2-1; 10 bases map to TRBD2. There are 14 residues in the CDR3. Germline CDR1 reads SGHTA; CDR2 reads FQGTGA. The trim removed 4 bases at V and 7 bases at J, leaving 4 bases unmatched. The CDR3 reads CASSSEREGNEQFF. The CDR3 bases are TGTGCCAGCAGCTCCGAGCGGGAGGGGAATGAGCAGTTCTTC.

This clone showed up just once. The J gene is TRBJ1-5, the V gene TRBV19; the D is unclear. Trimming shortened V by 5 bases and J by 3 bases, and 8 bases separated the two germline ends. Germline V gene data show CDR1 as LNHDA and CDR2 as SQIVND (reference sequence). There are 13 residues in the CDR3. The CDR3, as DNA: TGTGCCAGTAGTGGTAGATACAATCAGCCCCAGCATTTT. Its protein product is CASSGRYNQPQHF.

The rearrangement joins TRBV28 to TRBJ2-1; 10 nucleotides align to TRBD2. V dropped 4 bases and J dropped 6; count of bases not matched to a gene: 6. Germline lookup yields CDR1 MDHEN and CDR2 SYDVKM. This CDR3 comprises 15 residues. The chain's CDR3 is CASSSLAGKSNEQFF. CDR3 sequence (DNA): TGTGCCAGCAGTTCACTAGCGGGGAAGAGCAATGAGCAGTTCTTC.

In this sample, this clone turned up a few times. The chain couples TRBV5-1 to TRBJ1-1, with D possibly being TRBD1 (6 bases). Deletions cut 2 bases from V and 1 base from J, with 9 bases between. CDR1 is SGHRS and CDR2 is YFSETQ in the germline V gene. CDR3 length: 14 residues. CDR3 loop: CASSFAGANTEAFF. The CDR3 nucleotides are TGCGCCAGCAGCTTTGCAGGGGCGAACACTGAAGCTTTCTTT.

The chain uses TRBV28 and TRBJ1-5; D not resolved. CDR1 is MDHEN and CDR2 is SYDVKM in the germline V gene. The CDR3 spans 14 residues. The V and J ends lost 10 bases and 6 bases respectively, with 19 bases between them. CDR3 region: CAKMDASWGQPQHF. The CDR3 coding sequence is TGTGCCAAAATGGACGCTTCCTGGGGTCAGCCCCAGCATTTT.

J is TRBJ1-2 and V is TRBV28; 7 nucleotides match TRBD1. Trimming at V came to 3 bases and at J to 8 bases, leaving 12 bases not matched to a gene. The CDR3 sequence is 15 residues long. CDR1 and CDR2 from the germline V gene are MDHEN and SYDVKM. DNA for the CDR3: TGTGCCAGCAGTTTGGGACCGACAGGGCGTAGGGGCTACACCTTC. As protein: CASSLGPTGRRGYTF.

The chain uses TRBV9 and TRBJ1-1; D not resolved. CDR1 and CDR2 (germline): SGDLS, YYNGEE. CDR3 length: 14 residues. V gave up 3 bases and J gave up 0 bases, with 9 bases separating them. CDR3 DNA: TGTGCCAGCAGCGAAGGGCCGGTGAACACTGAAGCTTTCTTT. Residues: CASSEGPVNTEAFF.

The genes are TRBV7-9 and TRBJ1-1; possible D gene TRBD1, 6 bases. Germline values: CDR1 SEHNR, CDR2 FQNEAQ (reference sequence). V lost 6 bases to trimming and J lost 5 bases, with 10 bases between them. The CDR3 has 12 residues. Here the CDR3 reads CASSSRGTEAFF. In DNA form, the CDR3 reads TGTGCCAGCAGTTCGAGGGGGACTGAAGCTTTCTTT.

The rearrangement uses TRBV19 and TRBJ1-1; 10 bases line up with TRBD1. This CDR3 spans 15 amino acids. V was pared by 4 bases and J by 4 bases, with 6 bases of the junction left unmatched. Germline V gives CDR1 LNHDA, CDR2 SQIVND (reference sequence). The CDR3 DNA follows: TGTGCCAGTAGTACGTGGGGACAGGGGAGCACTGAAGCTTTCTTT. Amino acid sequence: CASSTWGQGSTEAFF.

This chain connects TRBV6-1 to TRBJ2-5, with D perhaps matching TRBD2 (6 bases). The CDR3 has 14 amino acids. V was trimmed by 2 bases and J by 5 bases, leaving 12 bases between them. From germline, CDR1 is MNHNS and CDR2 SASEGT. This CDR3 reads CASSETRGGETQYF. Written as DNA, the CDR3 is TGTGCCAGCAGTGAAACGCGGGGAGGCGAGACCCAGTACTTC.

The genes are TRBV6-6 and TRBJ1-4, with unresolved D. The length of the CDR3 is 15 residues. The germline V gene encodes CDR1 MNHNY and CDR2 SVGAGI (reference sequence). V was cut by 1 base and J by 6 bases, with 12 bases left in between. CDR3 amino acids: CASSYFASGYEKLFF. The CDR3 region has the DNA TGTGCCAGCAGTTACTTTGCAAGTGGCTATGAAAAACTGTTTTTT.

The V gene is TRBV27, the J gene TRBJ2-3; TRBD2 matches at 12 bases. The CDR3 spans 16 residues. Trimming cost V 8 bases and J 0 bases; bases outside gene matches: 6. Per the germline V gene, CDR1 is MNHEY and CDR2 is SMNVEV (reference sequence). Here the CDR3 DNA reads TGTGCCAGCGGACTAGCGGGATCCTTTAGCACAGATACGCAGTATTTT. It yields the protein CASGLAGSFSTDTQYF.

The V call is TRBV6-1, the J call TRBJ2-2, with unresolved D. CDR1 MNHNS and CDR2 SASEGT come from the germline V gene. Trimming stripped 5 bases from V and 2 bases from J, with 12 bases between. The length of the CDR3 is 15 residues. The CDR3 spells CASSTADGNTGELFF. CDR3 DNA: TGTGCCAGCAGTACGGCGGACGGAAACACCGGGGAGCTGTTTTTT.

The chain uses TRBV4-2 and TRBJ2-1; D ambiguous. CDR1 and CDR2 from the germline V gene are LGHNA and YNFKEQ. The CDR3 consists of 15 residues. Trimming shortened V by 1 base and J by 3 bases, and 10 bases separated the two germline ends. CDR3 bases: TGTGCCAGCAGCCAAGGCCTAGGGAACTACAATGAGCAGTTCTTC. Amino acids: CASSQGLGNYNEQFF.

V and J are TRBV10-1 and TRBJ1-1; 7 nucleotides agree with TRBD1. The CDR3 runs 13 residues. Germline values: CDR1 WNHNN, CDR2 SYGVQD (reference sequence). The trim removed 4 bases at V and 6 bases at J, leaving 5 bases unmatched. In nucleotides, the CDR3 is TGCGCCAGCAGTGCGGGGACAGCCGCTGAAGCTTTCTTT. Protein product: CASSAGTAAEAFF.

The chain combines TRBV5-1 with TRBJ2-1; 7 bases map to TRBD2. V lost 4 bases, J lost 8 bases, and 12 bases stayed unmatched. CDR1 is SGHRS, CDR2 YFSETQ, per germline. The CDR3 totals 15 residues. CDR3 in DNA: TGCGCCAGCAGCGGCATGGGGACTAATCAATATGAGCAGTTCTTC. Protein product: CASSGMGTNQYEQFF.

This chain links TRBV10-2 with TRBJ1-5; the D is unclear. This CDR3 contains 13 residues. The ends were cut back, 7 bases at V and 0 bases at J, with 7 bases in the middle. Germline lookup yields CDR1 WSHSY and CDR2 SAAADI. CDR3 in amino acids: CASTPISNQPQHF. CDR3 DNA sequence: TGCGCCAGCACGCCAATTAGCAATCAGCCCCAGCATTTT.

This rearrangement joins TRBV13 to TRBJ1-4; 9 bases agree with TRBD1. J gave up 7 bases and V 5 bases, and 8 bases lay outside the gene matches. The CDR3 runs 15 residues. Germline values: CDR1 PRHDT, CDR2 FYEKMQ (reference sequence). The CDR3: CASSPGTGRVEKLFF. Here the CDR3 DNA reads TGTGCCAGCAGCCCCGGGACAGGGCGTGTTGAAAAACTGTTTTTT.

This chain uses TRBV6-1 with TRBJ2-7; D may be TRBD1 (6 bases). The germline V and J ends were trimmed by 5 bases and 3 bases, with 14 bases remaining between them. Germline values: CDR1 MNHNS, CDR2 SASEGT. CDR3 length: 14 amino acids. This CDR3 is CASSLRTVLYEQYF. In DNA form, the CDR3 reads TGTGCCAGCAGTCTTAGGACAGTCCTCTACGAGCAGTACTTC.

The genes are TRBV28 and TRBJ1-6, with D maybe TRBD1 (6 bases). Trimming cost V 6 bases and J 9 bases, with 9 bases left between them. Germline V gene lookup returns CDR1 MDHEN and CDR2 SYDVKM. This CDR3 contains 12 residues. CDR3 region: CASRRQASPLHF. CDR3 DNA sequence: TGTGCCAGCAGAAGACAGGCTTCACCCCTCCACTTT.

V usage is TRBV20-1 and J usage is TRBJ2-7; possible D gene TRBD2, 5 bases. The CDR3 loop spans 11 amino acids. CDR1 is DFQATT, CDR2 SNEGSKA, per germline (reference sequence). V was trimmed by 4 bases and J by 6 bases, leaving 10 bases between them. The DNA of the CDR3 is TGCAGTGCTATGAGGGCGTCCGAGCAGTACTTC. It translates to CSAMRASEQYF.